This T cell receptor beta chain was profiled in a study of shared clonotypes between healthy human individuals. Study observations and caveats: Inspection by rarefaction showed sorted-subset sequencing to be incomplete despite large depth. Memory subsets generally showed smaller estimated richness than naive subsets did. When compared with the clonotypes that were shared by all four sorted-subset donors, the non-shared clonotypes turned out to have lower generation probabilities.

Profiled with immunoSEQ multiplex PCR; TCRdb holds only in-frame clones, not every one. The sample has about 1.5 million clones, 98% seen once; the top ten hold approximately 0.44%. Note on this clone: What it binds is not known.

This CDR3 has 14 amino acids. Germline V gene lookup returns CDR1 LGHNA and CDR2 YSLEER. V gave up 1 base and J gave up 3 bases, with 10 bases separating them. The chain is built from TRBV4-3 and TRBJ2-7, with D unclear. The TCR comes from a man aged 30 to 45 in good health. The specimen sequenced was naive CD4+ T cells sorted from blood. The subset here: CD45RA+ positively selected. The CDR3 here is CASSQANSLYEQYF. Here the CDR3 DNA reads TGCGCCAGCAGCCAAGCTAACAGCCTCTACGAGCAGTACTTC.